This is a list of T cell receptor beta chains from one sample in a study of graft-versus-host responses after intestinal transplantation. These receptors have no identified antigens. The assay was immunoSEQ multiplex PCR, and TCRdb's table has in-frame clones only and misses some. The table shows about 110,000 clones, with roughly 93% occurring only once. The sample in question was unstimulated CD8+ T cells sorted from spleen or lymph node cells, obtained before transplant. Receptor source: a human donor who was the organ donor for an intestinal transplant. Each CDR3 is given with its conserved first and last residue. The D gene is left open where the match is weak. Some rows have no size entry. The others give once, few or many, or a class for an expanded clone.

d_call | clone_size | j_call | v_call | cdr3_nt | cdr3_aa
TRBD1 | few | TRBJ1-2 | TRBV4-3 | TGCGCCAGCAGCCAAGGGACAGGGGGCGGGGATGGCTACACCTTC | CASSQGTGGGDGYTF
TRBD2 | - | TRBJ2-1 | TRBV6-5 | TGTGCCAGCAGTTACTCGCGGGAGGTCTACAATGAGCAGTTCTTC | CASSYSREVYNEQFF
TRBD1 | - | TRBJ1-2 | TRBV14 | TGTGCCAGCAGCCGCTACAGGGGGCCTAACTATGGCTACACCTTC | CASSRYRGPNYGYTF
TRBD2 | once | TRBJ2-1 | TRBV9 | TGTGCCAGCAGCCTATTTGCTAGCGGGAGGGGGAATGAGCAGTTCTTC | CASSLFASGRGNEQFF
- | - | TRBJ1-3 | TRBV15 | TGTGCCACCAGCATCACCGGGAGTGGAAACACCATATATTTT | CATSITGSGNTIYF
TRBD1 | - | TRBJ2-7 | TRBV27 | TGTGCCAGCAGTTTCAGCGGACAGGGTGGAGTCCACGAGCAGTACTTC | CASSFSGQGGVHEQYF
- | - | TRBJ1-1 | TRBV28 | TGTGCCAGCAGTTTAGGCGTCCACACTGAAGCTTTCTTT | CASSLGVHTEAFF
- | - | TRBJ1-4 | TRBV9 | TGTGCCAGCAGCGTTATGGACAGTTCTAATGAAAAACTGTTTTTT | CASSVMDSSNEKLFF
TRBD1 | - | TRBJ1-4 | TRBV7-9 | TGTGCCAGCAGCCGAAACCCCGAACATCGACAGGGCGGTGAAAAACTGTTTTTT | CASSRNPEHRQGGEKLFF
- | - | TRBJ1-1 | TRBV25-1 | TGTGCCAGCAGTGAGGGATTGGGTGCTTTCTTT | CASSEGLGAFF
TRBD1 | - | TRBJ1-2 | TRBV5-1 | TGCGCCAGCAGCTTAGCGGGACAGGGGATCAATGGCTACACCTTC | CASSLAGQGINGYTF
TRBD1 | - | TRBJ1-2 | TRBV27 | TGTGCCAGCAGTTTATGGGGACAGGTATCCCTCTATGGCTACACCTTC | CASSLWGQVSLYGYTF
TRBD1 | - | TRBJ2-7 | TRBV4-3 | TGCGCCAGCAGCCTCTTCGGACAGGCCCCCTACGAGCAGTACTTC | CASSLFGQAPYEQYF
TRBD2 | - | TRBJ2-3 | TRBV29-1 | TGCAGCCCAAGAGTACGGGGACTAGCGGGTGGTTTTCCTAGCACAGATACGCAGTATTTT | CSPRVRGLAGGFPSTDTQYF
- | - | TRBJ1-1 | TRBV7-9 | TGTGCCAGCAGCTTTACAGGGTCTCGGACTGAAGCTTTCTTT | CASSFTGSRTEAFF
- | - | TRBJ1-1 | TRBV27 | TGTGCCAGCAGTTCCCTTTTATATACCCCCACTGAAGCTTTCTTT | CASSSLLYTPTEAFF
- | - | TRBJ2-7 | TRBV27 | TGTGCCAGCAGTTCCCGGCCGAAACCCACCTACGAGCAGTACTTC | CASSSRPKPTYEQYF
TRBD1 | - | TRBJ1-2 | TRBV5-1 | TGCGCCAGCCTCGGACAGGGGGATGGCTACACCTTC | CASLGQGDGYTF
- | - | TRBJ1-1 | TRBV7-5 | TGTGCCAGAAGCCCAACGGAGGGGCAGGACCCTGAAGCTTTCTTT | CARSPTEGQDPEAFF
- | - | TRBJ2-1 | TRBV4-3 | TGCGCCAGCAGCCACGGACGCTACAATGAGCAGTTCTTC | CASSHGRYNEQFF
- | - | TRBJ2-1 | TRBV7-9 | TGTGCCAGCAGCTTTGGAGATGAGCAGTTCTTC | CASSFGDEQFF
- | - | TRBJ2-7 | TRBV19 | TGTGCCAGTAGTTGGGCAGGGGACGAGCAGTACTTC | CASSWAGDEQYF
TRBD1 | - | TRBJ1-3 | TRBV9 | TGTGCCAGCAACACAGGGGGCACTGGAAACACCATATATTTT | CASNTGGTGNTIYF
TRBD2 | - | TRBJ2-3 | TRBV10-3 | TGTGCCATCAGTCCACTAGCGGCTAGCACAGATACGCAGTATTTT | CAISPLAASTDTQYF
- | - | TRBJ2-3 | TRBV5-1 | TGCGCCAGCAGCTTGGTTTGGGGAGATACGCAGTATTTT | CASSLVWGDTQYF
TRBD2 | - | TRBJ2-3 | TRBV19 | TGTGCCAGTAGTATCGGCGGGACTAGACAAGATACGCAGTATTTT | CASSIGGTRQDTQYF
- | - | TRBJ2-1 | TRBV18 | TGTGCCAGCTCACCAATGGGGCTTAGAAATGAGCAGTTCTTC | CASSPMGLRNEQFF
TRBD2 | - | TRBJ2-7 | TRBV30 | TGTGCCTGGAGTGTTCCTGGCGGGAGCTTCTACGAGCAGTACTTC | CAWSVPGGSFYEQYF
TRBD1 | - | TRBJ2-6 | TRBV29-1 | TGCAGCGCCCTAGACAGGGAGCCCTCTGGGGCCAACGTCCTGACTTTC | CSALDREPSGANVLTF
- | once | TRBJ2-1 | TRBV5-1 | TGCGCCAGCAGCTCGGGTCATTTAGCGGAGGGGTACAATGAGCAGTTCTTC | CASSSGHLAEGYNEQFF
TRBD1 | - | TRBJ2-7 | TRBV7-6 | TGTGCCAGCAGCTTAGAGGATACAGGGGGCTACGAGCAGTACTTC | CASSLEDTGGYEQYF
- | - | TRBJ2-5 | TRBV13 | TGTGCCAGCAGCTTCGGAGAGACCCAGTACTTC | CASSFGETQYF
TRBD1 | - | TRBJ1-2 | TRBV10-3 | TGTGCCATCAGTGAGCCCGGGACAGGGAACTATGGCTACACCTTC | CAISEPGTGNYGYTF
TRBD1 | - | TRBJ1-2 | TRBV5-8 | TGTGCCAGCACCCGACAGGGCCATCTTCTTTATGGCTACACCTTC | CASTRQGHLLYGYTF
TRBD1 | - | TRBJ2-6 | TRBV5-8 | TGTGCCAGCAGCCTGACAGGGATCCTCTCTGGGGCCAACGTCCTGACTTTC | CASSLTGILSGANVLTF
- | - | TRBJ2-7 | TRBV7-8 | TGTGCCAGCAGCTTAGCTAGCCGGGAGCCCTCCTACGAGCAGTACTTC | CASSLASREPSYEQYF
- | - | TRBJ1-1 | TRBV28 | TGTGCCAGCAGTTTTAGCGTAAACACTGAAGCTTTCTTT | CASSFSVNTEAFF
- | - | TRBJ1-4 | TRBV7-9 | TGTGCCAGCAGCTTACCGTGGACCGATGCAACTAATGAAAAACTGTTTTTT | CASSLPWTDATNEKLFF
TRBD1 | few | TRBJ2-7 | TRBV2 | TGTGCCAGCAGGGTAGGACTCCTGACAGGGGTCGAGCAGTACTTC | CASRVGLLTGVEQYF
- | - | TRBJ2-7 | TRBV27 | TGTGCCAGCAGTTCCAGTCGAGGGTGGCCCTACGAGCAGTACTTC | CASSSSRGWPYEQYF
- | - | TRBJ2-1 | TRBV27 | TGTGCCAGCAGCTCCCCCGGGGCTAGCTCCTACAATGAGCAGTTCTTC | CASSSPGASSYNEQFF
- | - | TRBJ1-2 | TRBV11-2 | TGTGCCAGCAGACAGGACTCCCAGAGTGGCTACACCTTC | CASRQDSQSGYTF
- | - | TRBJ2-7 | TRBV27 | TGTGCCAGCAGATCTAGGGTGGGCTCCTACGAGCAGTACTTC | CASRSRVGSYEQYF
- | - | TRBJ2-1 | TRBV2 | TGTGCCAGCAGACCCGTAACCGGGTCCTACAATGAGCAGTTCTTC | CASRPVTGSYNEQFF
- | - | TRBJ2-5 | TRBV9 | TGTGCCAGCAGCGGGAATGGGTTCCGAGAGACCCAGTACTTC | CASSGNGFRETQYF
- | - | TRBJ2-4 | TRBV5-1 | TGCGCCAGCAGCTTAACTAGTCCCAAAAACATTCAGTACTTC | CASSLTSPKNIQYF
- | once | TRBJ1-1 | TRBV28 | TGTGCCAGCAAGGAGGCTCCAGGCATTGAAGCTTTCTTT | CASKEAPGIEAFF
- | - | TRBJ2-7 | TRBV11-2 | TGTGCCAGCAGCTTAGAGGCAGGGCTATCCTACGAGCAGTACTTC | CASSLEAGLSYEQYF
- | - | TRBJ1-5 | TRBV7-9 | TGTGCCAGCAGCTTAGGGGGGGACCAGGGAGTTATACGGGATCAGCCCCAGCATTTT | CASSLGGDQGVIRDQPQHF
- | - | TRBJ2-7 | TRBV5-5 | TGTGCCAGCAGCTTGTTGGGACCCTCGACGGCCTACGAGCAGTACTTC | CASSLLGPSTAYEQYF
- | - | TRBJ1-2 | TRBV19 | TGTGCCAGTAGTATATTCTTCGGGGGGCGCGCCCGGGGCTACACCTTC | CASSIFFGGRARGYTF
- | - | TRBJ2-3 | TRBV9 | TGTGCCAGCAGCGTAGCGGGAGAAGTCACAGATACGCAGTATTTT | CASSVAGEVTDTQYF
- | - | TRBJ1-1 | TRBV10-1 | TGCGCCAGCAGTGAAGGTGGACTCCCTTTTAGCACTGAAGCTTTCTTT | CASSEGGLPFSTEAFF
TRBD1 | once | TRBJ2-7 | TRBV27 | TGTGCCAGCAGTTTATCTGTGACAGGGTGGGAGCAGTACTTC | CASSLSVTGWEQYF
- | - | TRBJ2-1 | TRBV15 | TGTGCCACCGAAAAACGGGTTGGTGAGCAGTTCTTC | CATEKRVGEQFF